Listed here are 31 T cell receptor beta chains from one sample, sequenced in a study of T cells after yellow fever vaccination. Using its own MiXCR run on the 5' RACE reads, TCRdb lists one record per CDR3 protein. The sample carries just under 600,000 distinct CDR3 sequences, roughly 13% recorded once. The sample in question was PBMCs, obtained on the day of the yellow fever booster vaccination. Receptors were obtained from a man aged 25 to 40 who received the YFV17D yellow fever vaccine.

J is TRBJ1-5 and V is TRBV7-2, with D possibly matching TRBD1 (6 bases). CDR1 is SGHTA, CDR2 FQGNSA, per germline. Trimming removed 4 bases at V and 7 bases at J, with 14 bases between. The length of the CDR3 is 14 residues. The CDR3 protein is CASSYGGAGQPQHF. For the CDR3, the DNA is TGTGCCAGCAGCTACGGGGGGGCTGGGCAGCCCCAGCATTTT.

The chain combines TRBV7-2 with TRBJ2-1, with no clear D. The CDR3 covers 15 residues. CDR1 is SGHTA, CDR2 FQGNSA, per germline. Trimming left V 1 base short and J 2 bases short, with 9 bases between. This CDR3 reads CASSLGASAYNEQFF. CDR3 nucleotide sequence: TGTGCCAGCAGCTTAGGAGCCAGCGCCTACAATGAGCAGTTCTTC.

The V call is TRBV11-2, the J call TRBJ2-3; TRBD1 matches 7 bases. Per germline, CDR1 SGHAT and CDR2 FQNNGV. The CDR3 covers 17 residues. The V segment lost 5 bases and the J segment 0 bases; nucleotides outside the gene matches: 11. CDR3 nucleotides: TGTGCCAGCAGCAACTACAGGGACAGACCTAGCACAGATACGCAGTATTTT. The encoded protein is CASSNYRDRPSTDTQYF.

This chain uses TRBV21-1 with TRBJ1-2. TRBV21-1 is assigned pseudogene status. The CDR3 loop spans 16 amino acids. The CDR3, as DNA: TGTGCCAGCAGCAAAGGTGGCGTCCCGCTAGTTTATGGCTACACCTTC. Amino acids: CASSKGGVPLVYGYTF.

The genes are TRBV15 and TRBJ2-7; TRBD1 agrees at 8 bases. The V segment lost 5 bases and the J segment 3 bases; nucleotides outside the gene matches: 9. Looked up from germline, CDR1 is LNHNV and CDR2 is YYDKDF (reference sequence). CDR3 length equals 15 residues. The CDR3 here is CATSPTRGLYYEQYF. CDR3 sequence (DNA): TGTGCCACCAGCCCAACCAGGGGGCTTTACTACGAGCAGTACTTC.

Only a few counts were recorded for this clonotype. The chain carries TRBV5-1 and TRBJ1-2, with TRBD1 identical over 8 bases. The germline CDR1 and CDR2 sequences are SGHRS and YFSETQ. V trimming: 1 base; J trimming: 2 bases; junction bases outside the gene matches: 7. This CDR3 comprises 16 residues. Here the CDR3 reads CASSLKLGQDNYGYTF. The CDR3, as DNA: TGCGCCAGCAGCTTGAAGCTGGGACAGGACAACTATGGCTACACCTTC.

Turning to this clonotype: This clone may be a read error of a much larger clone one base away. The gene calls are TRBV29-1 and TRBJ2-6; TRBD1 might be the D (5 bases). This CDR3 has 15 residues. Germline CDR1 reads SQVTM; CDR2 reads ANQGSEA. The CDR3 loop is CSVVAGSSGASVLTF. The CDR3 region has the DNA TGCAGCGTTGTCGCAGGGTCCTCTGGGGCCAGCGTCCTGACTTTC.

In this sample, this clonotype turned up a few times. The chain uses TRBV7-2 and TRBJ2-5; D is uncertain. Trimming left V 5 bases short and J 2 bases short, with 12 bases between. This CDR3 contains 14 residues. The V gene's germline CDR1 is SGHTA and CDR2 FQGNSA. This chain's CDR3 is CASSHLQAQETQYF. The CDR3 nucleotides read TGTGCCAGCAGCCACTTGCAGGCTCAAGAGACCCAGTACTTC.

This clonotype has a handful of counts. CDR3 bases: TGTGCCAGCAGCCTCTCCCCCTGGTTAGCGGGTAGCACAGATACGCAGTATTTT. Translating gives CASSLSPWLAGSTDTQYF. The V and J genes are TRBV7-6 and TRBJ2-3; 7 nucleotides align to TRBD2. Trimming at V came to 5 bases and at J to 0 bases, leaving 14 bases not matched to a gene. This CDR3 has 18 amino acids. The germline CDR1 and CDR2 sequences are SGHVS and FNYEAQ. Combining the CDR3 with reference TRBV7-6 and TRBJ2-3 gives the whole variable domain GAGVSQSPRYKVTKRGQDVALRCDPISGHVSLYWYRQALGQGPEFLTYFNYEAQQDKSGLPNDRFSAERPEGSISTLTIQRTEQRDSAMYRCASSLSPWLAGSTDTQYFGPGTRLTVL.

The sample holds a few counts of this clonotype. V gene TRBV15 combines with J gene TRBJ2-3; 9 nucleotides agree with TRBD1. The J segment lost 8 bases and the V segment lost 5 bases, leaving 11 bases of the junction unmatched. CDR3 length: 15 amino acids. The germline gives CDR1 LNHNV, CDR2 YYDKDF (reference sequence). The CDR3 DNA sequence: TGTGCCACCAGCCCCCCCGGGACAGGGCTATCTACGCAGTATTTT. Residues: CATSPPGTGLSTQYF.

This chain uses TRBV20-1 with TRBJ2-1; 12 bases agree with TRBD2. The V gene's germline CDR1 is DFQATT and CDR2 SNEGSKA (reference sequence). This CDR3 region has 13 residues. With 6 bases clipped from V and 8 bases from J, the junction kept 5 bases outside the gene matches. The CDR3 DNA reads as TGCAGTGCGCCGGGACTAGCGGGCGATGAGCAGTTCTTC. Its protein is CSAPGLAGDEQFF.

The V gene is TRBV12-3 or TRBV12-4, the J gene TRBJ2-1, with 10 bases matching TRBD2. The V gene end was trimmed by 3 bases and the J gene end by 7 bases; junction bases not matched to a gene: 6. The CDR3 totals 15 residues. Here the CDR3 DNA reads TGTGCCAGCAGTTTGGCGTCTAGCGGGAGTAATGAGCAGTTCTTC. Its protein is CASSLASSGSNEQFF.

This chain uses TRBV20-1 with TRBJ2-1, with 10 nucleotides matching TRBD2. This CDR3 region has 12 residues. V dropped 6 bases and J dropped 10; count of bases not matched to a gene: 6. Germline CDR1 is DFQATT and CDR2 is SNEGSKA (reference sequence). CDR3 nucleotide sequence: TGCAGTGCGTCTAGCGGGAGAAGGGAGCAGTTCTTC. Its protein product is CSASSGRREQFF.

This clonotype was seen only a few times. The rearrangement links TRBV7-2 to TRBJ2-5; 10 bases agree with TRBD2. Germline V gives CDR1 SGHTA, CDR2 FQGNSA. The V gene end was trimmed by 5 bases and the J gene end by 14 bases; junction bases not matched to a gene: 5. The CDR3 covers 11 residues. The CDR3 coding sequence is TGTGCCAGCAGCCATACTAGCGGGAACTACTTC. Translation: CASSHTSGNYF.

This clonotype was counted many times. The CDR3, as DNA: TGTGCCAGCAGCTTGAGAACTACCGGGGCCAAAAACATTCAGTACTTC. Its translation: CASSLRTTGAKNIQYF. The rearrangement links TRBV5-6 to TRBJ2-4; D is uncertain. Germline CDR1 and CDR2: SGHDT and YYEEEE. CDR3 size: 16 residues. V lost 1 base and J lost 1, with 12 bases in between.

The chain joins TRBV12-3 or TRBV12-4 to TRBJ2-5; 10 bases align to TRBD1. J lost 5 bases, V lost 6 bases, and 9 bases had no gene match. The CDR3 sequence is 15 residues long. CDR3 nucleotides: TGTGCCAGCAGCCGTTGGGGACAGGGGACGGAGACCCAGTACTTC. It codes for CASSRWGQGTETQYF.

The chain is built from TRBV5-3 and TRBJ2-7, with D uncertain. Being an ORF, TRBV5-3 has a function that is uncertain. The CDR3 runs to 10 residues. Trimming left V 8 bases short and J 5 bases short, with 8 bases between. CDR3 protein: CARESDEQYF. The CDR3 DNA reads as TGTGCCAGGGAAAGCGACGAGCAGTACTTC.

This clonotype has only a few counts. The rearrangement links TRBV7-2 to TRBJ2-7, with a weak D call TRBD2 (5 bases). This CDR3 region has 15 residues. From germline, CDR1 is SGHTA and CDR2 FQGNSA. Trimming shortened V by 6 bases and J by 6 bases, and 21 bases separated the two germline ends. CDR3 amino acids: CASRRSWTESGEQYF. The CDR3 DNA sequence: TGTGCCAGCAGGAGGTCCTGGACTGAATCGGGCGAGCAGTACTTC.

In this sample, this clonotype turned up many times. The V gene is TRBV18, the J gene TRBJ2-5; 10 positions agree with TRBD2. The germline V gene has CDR1 KGHSH and CDR2 LQKENI. This CDR3 has 14 amino acids. V lost 3 bases to trimming and J lost 5 bases; unmatched junction nucleotides: 3. Written as DNA, the CDR3 is TGTGCCAGCTCACCGACTAGCGGGCAGGAGACCCAGTACTTC. It codes for CASSPTSGQETQYF. The full variable domain, completed using reference TRBV18 and TRBJ2-5, is NAGVMQNPRHLVRRRGQEARLRCSPMKGHSHVYWYRQLPEEGLKFMVYLQKENIIDESGMPKERFSAEFPKEGPSILRIQQVVRGDSAAYFCASSPTSGQETQYFGPGTRLLVL.

This clonotype was recorded only once. The chain links TRBV12-3 or TRBV12-4 to TRBJ2-1; D unclear. The CDR3 consists of 16 residues. With 7 bases removed from V and 9 bases from J, the gap between germline ends came to 25 bases. CDR3 bases: TGTGCCAGCACCAGCAGTAGAACAGCCGGAGAAGGTGAGCAGTTCTTC. Translating it yields CASTSSRTAGEGEQFF.

The V call is TRBV6-5, the J call TRBJ2-5, with D possibly TRBD1 on 5 matching bases. Deletions cut 0 bases from V and 3 bases from J, with 11 bases between. The CDR3 runs to 15 residues. Germline loops: CDR1 MNHEY, CDR2 SVGAGI. CDR3 sequence (DNA): TGTGCCAGCAGTTACTCGACTTGGACAAAAGAGACCCAGTACTTC. It codes for CASSYSTWTKETQYF.

This chain's CDR3 is CSAPSASDYNEQFF. Here the CDR3 DNA reads TGCAGTGCCCCTTCAGCGAGTGATTACAATGAGCAGTTCTTC. The rearrangement links TRBV20-1 to TRBJ2-1; no clear D. Trimming left V 6 bases short and J 4 bases short, with 16 bases between. There are 14 residues in the CDR3. Germline-derived CDR1 and CDR2 are DFQATT and SNEGSKA (reference sequence).

This rearrangement joins TRBV7-2 to TRBJ2-7, with D possibly TRBD2 on 6 matching bases. The CDR3 contains 15 residues. CDR1 and CDR2 (germline): SGHTA, FQGNSA. With 4 bases removed from V and 1 base from J, the gap between germline ends came to 14 bases. The chain's CDR3 is CASSWGERGSYEQYF. CDR3 DNA: TGTGCCAGCAGCTGGGGGGAGCGAGGATCCTACGAGCAGTACTTC.

This chain links TRBV19 with TRBJ2-5; 8 bases map to TRBD1. Germline CDR1 is LNHDA and CDR2 is SQIVND (reference sequence). The CDR3 runs to 15 residues. V lost 7 bases and J lost 6; bases outside the gene matches: 13. CDR3 sequence: CASNPSGQGLQTQYF. In DNA form, the CDR3 reads TGTGCCAGTAACCCCTCCGGACAGGGTTTGCAGACCCAGTACTTC.

The V gene is TRBV3-1, the J gene TRBJ2-2; 13 bases map to TRBD2. The CDR3 extends over 15 amino acids. CDR1 LGHDT and CDR2 YNNKEL come from the germline V gene (reference sequence). The J segment lost 8 bases and the V segment lost 7 bases, leaving 7 bases of the junction unmatched. The CDR3 DNA reads as TGTGCCAGCACTTCACTAGCGGGGGGGACTGGGGAGCTGTTTTTT. This sequence encodes CASTSLAGGTGELFF.

This clonotype was observed a handful of times. V and J are TRBV20-1 and TRBJ2-5; TRBD2 agrees at 11 bases. The V gene's germline CDR1 is DFQATT and CDR2 SNEGSKA (reference sequence). Germline trimming cut 5 bases from V and 2 bases from J; bases unmatched to any gene: 7. This CDR3 is 15 amino acids long. CDR3 loop: CSAYISGRVQETQYF. Here the CDR3 DNA reads TGCAGTGCTTATATTAGCGGGAGGGTGCAAGAGACCCAGTACTTC.

This clonotype was seen a few times. The chain employs TRBV10-3 and TRBJ2-3; D is unresolved. V gave up 6 bases and J gave up 6 bases, with 10 bases separating them. The CDR3 extends over 12 amino acids. Germline V gene lookup returns CDR1 ENHRY and CDR2 SYGVKD. CDR3 in DNA: TGTGCCATCAGAACCCCTCCCGATACGCAGTATTTT. Amino acid sequence: CAIRTPPDTQYF.

This chain links TRBV7-2 with TRBJ2-5; 9 bases line up with TRBD2. The germline CDR1 and CDR2 sequences are SGHTA and FQGNSA. The trim removed 5 bases at V and 5 bases at J, leaving 3 bases unmatched. The CDR3 covers 13 residues. CDR3 protein: CASSAGLAETQYF. The CDR3 nucleotides read TGTGCCAGCAGCGCGGGACTAGCTGAGACCCAGTACTTC. The entire variable domain, with the rest obtained from reference TRBV7-2 and TRBJ2-5, is as follows: GAGVSQSPSNKVTEKGKDVELRCDPISGHTALYWYRQSLGQGLEFLIYFQGNSAPDKSGLPSDRFSAERTGGSVSTLTIQRTQQEDSAVYLCASSAGLAETQYFGPGTRLLVL.

The sample holds a few counts of this clonotype. The chain employs TRBV5-1 and TRBJ1-3; D may be TRBD1 (6 bases). The germline V and J ends were trimmed by 4 bases and 0 bases, with 14 bases remaining between them. Germline-derived CDR1 and CDR2 are SGHRS and YFSETQ. The CDR3 extends over 16 amino acids. In nucleotides, the CDR3 is TGCGCCAGCAGCACTGGACAGTACTTCTCTGGAAACACCATATATTTT. It codes for CASSTGQYFSGNTIYF.

In its sample, this clonotype was seen a few times. This chain links TRBV28 with TRBJ2-1; D tentatively fits TRBD1 or TRBD2 (5 bases each). The CDR3 spans 15 residues. Per the germline V gene, CDR1 is MDHEN and CDR2 is SYDVKM. The ends were cut back, 8 bases at V and 6 bases at J, with 20 bases in the middle. DNA for the CDR3: TGTGCCAGCCGGGGCCACATTTCGATCGGCAATGAGCAGTTCTTC. It is translated as CASRGHISIGNEQFF.

The chain is built from TRBV19 and TRBJ1-6, with D unclear. Trimming removed 0 bases from V and 0 bases from J, with 6 bases in between. This CDR3 has 16 amino acids. Germline V gives CDR1 LNHDA, CDR2 SQIVND (reference sequence). The CDR3 coding sequence is TGTGCCAGTAGTATAGATAAGAACTCCTATAATTCACCCCTCCACTTT. It specifies CASSIDKNSYNSPLHF.